What follows are 17 T cell receptor beta chains derived from one specimen sequenced in a study of regulatory T cells in long-lasting Graves disease. Documented time point: newly diagnosed GD, antithyroid drugs for less than 3 months. The TCR library was made from RNA that had been extracted from PBMCs in TRIzol. Arm-PCR of CDR3 regions and iRepertoire HTBI primers were used to build TCR beta libraries. TCRdb reprocessed the multiplex PCR reads via MiXCR and lists one record per CDR3 protein. In the table there are a few hundred thousand distinct CDR3 sequences, 16% of which are singletons. The same sample was also studied in work on T cells in Graves' hyperthyroidism and ophthalmopathy.

Source: peripheral blood mononuclear cells (PBMCs), taken at new diagnosis, from a patient treated with antithyroid drugs. The receptors stem from a woman aged 18-29 years with Graves disease.

This clonotype was picked up many times. The V and J genes are TRBV2 and TRBJ1-2; 8 bases match TRBD1. The ends lost 6 bases at V and 8 bases at J; junction bases unmatched: 2. The CDR3 runs 11 residues. CDR1 is SNHLY and CDR2 is FYNNEI in the germline V gene. CDR3 bases: TGTGCCAGCAGGGACAGGGACGGCTACACCTTC. Encoded protein: CASRDRDGYTF.

This clonotype was detected ten times or more. This chain links TRBV30 with TRBJ2-7; either TRBD1 or TRBD2 may supply D (5 bases each). CDR1 and CDR2 from the germline V gene are GTSNPN and SVGIG (reference sequence). This CDR3 is built from 14 residues. V lost 7 bases and J lost 0, with 16 bases in between. CDR3 in amino acids: CASRAGGGSYEQYF. The CDR3 bases are TGTGCCTCCCGAGCTGGTGGGGGCTCCTACGAGCAGTACTTC.

This clonotype showed up many times. The chain is built from TRBV10-3 and TRBJ2-5, with 10 bases that match TRBD1. This CDR3 has 14 amino acids. Germline V gene data show CDR1 as ENHRY and CDR2 as SYGVKD. J gave up 5 bases and V 9 bases, and 9 bases lay outside the gene matches. The CDR3 sequence is CAIRDRGVIETQYF. The CDR3 DNA reads TGTGCCATTCGGGACAGGGGAGTTATCGAGACCCAGTACTTC.

This clonotype came up many times. This sequence joins TRBV29-1 and TRBJ2-7, with a possible D match to TRBD1 (6 bases). Per the germline V gene, CDR1 is SQVTM and CDR2 is ANQGSEA. Trimming left V 5 bases short and J 4 bases short, with 15 bases between. There are 13 residues in the CDR3. Written as DNA, the CDR3 is TGCAGCGTTCGGGCAGGGGCGAGTTACGAGCAGTACTTC. Translated, it gives CSVRAGASYEQYF.

This clonotype has ten or more counts. The V and J genes are TRBV30 and TRBJ1-5; D gene unclear. There are 15 residues in the CDR3. CDR1 GTSNPN and CDR2 SVGIG come from the germline V gene (reference sequence). V lost 1 base and J 0 bases, leaving 10 bases between the germline ends. As DNA, the CDR3 is TGTGCCTGGAGTGCAGGAAGAAGTAGCAATCAGCCCCAGCATTTT. It translates to CAWSAGRSSNQPQHF.

In its sample, this clonotype was seen many times. The chain recombines TRBV20-1 with TRBJ1-1; TRBD1 might be the D (5 bases). Deletions cut 7 bases from V and 0 bases from J, with 18 bases between. Germline V gene data show CDR1 as DFQATT and CDR2 as SNEGSKA (reference sequence). The CDR3 has 15 amino acids. CDR3 nucleotides: TGCAGTGGGGCGCAGGGCGGAGCCATGAACACTGAAGCTTTCTTT. Translating gives CSGAQGGAMNTEAFF.

This clonotype has a count of ten or more. The V and J genes are TRBV9 and TRBJ2-1, with 7 bases fitting TRBD2. V lost 4 bases to trimming and J lost 2 bases; unmatched junction nucleotides: 9. This CDR3 is 16 amino acids long. Per germline, CDR1 SGDLS and CDR2 YYNGEE. As DNA, the CDR3 is TGTGCCAGCAGCTTATGGGGCGGGACTACCTACAATGAGCAGTTCTTC. It codes for CASSLWGGTTYNEQFF.

This clonotype was recorded a few times. The chain joins TRBV7-3 to TRBJ2-1; D is perhaps TRBD2 (6 bases). Trimming left V 2 bases short and J 7 bases short, with 9 bases between. The CDR3 loop spans 13 amino acids. In germline, CDR1 is SGHTA, CDR2 FQGTGA. The CDR3 reads CASSLGGWNEQFF. The CDR3 bases are TGTGCCAGCAGCTTAGGGGGGTGGAATGAGCAGTTCTTC. Using reference TRBV7-3 and TRBJ2-1 for the parts outside the CDR3, the full variable domain is GAGVSQTPSNKVTEKGKYVELRCDPISGHTALYWYRQSLGQGPEFLIYFQGTGAADDSGLPNDRFFAVRPEGSVSTLKIQRTERGDSAVYLCASSLGGWNEQFFGPGTRLTVL.

This clonotype was detected only a few times. This chain uses TRBV24-1 with TRBJ1-2; TRBD1 agrees at 7 bases. This CDR3 contains 14 residues. The germline V gene has CDR1 KGHDR and CDR2 SFDVKD. V shed 3 bases and J 2 bases; nucleotides not matched to a gene: 2. The CDR3 DNA is TGTGCCACCAGTGATCCGACAGGGAACTATGGCTACACCTTC. Residues: CATSDPTGNYGYTF.

The chain employs TRBV7-9 and TRBJ1-1, with D maybe TRBD1 (5 bases). CDR1 is SEHNR, CDR2 FQNEAQ, per germline (reference sequence). The ends were cut back, 0 bases at V and 8 bases at J, with 7 bases in the middle. The CDR3 length is 12 residues. The CDR3 DNA reads TGTGCCAGCAGCTTAGCGGCAGGGGAAGCTTTCTTT. It translates to CASSLAAGEAFF.

In its sample, this clonotype was seen many times. This rearrangement joins TRBV2 to TRBJ2-5, with D unresolved. This CDR3 has 13 amino acids. Germline-derived CDR1 and CDR2 are SNHLY and FYNNEI. Between the trimmed V and J ends, which lost 4 bases and 5 bases, there was a span of 11 bases. This chain's CDR3 is CASSAPESETQYF. CDR3 in DNA: TGTGCCAGCAGTGCTCCAGAATCGGAGACCCAGTACTTC.

The V and J genes are TRBV6-1 and TRBJ2-1; 9 bases align to TRBD2. CDR3 length equals 13 residues. Germline V gives CDR1 MNHNS, CDR2 SASEGT. V dropped 10 bases and J dropped 9; count of bases not matched to a gene: 10. The CDR3 nucleotides read TGTGCCACCGAGTCTAGCGGGAAGAGTGAGCAGTTCTTC. Translated, it gives CATESSGKSEQFF.

This clonotype appeared many times. V usage is TRBV10-3 and J usage is TRBJ2-7; 9 bases are a match to TRBD1. J lost 1 base, V lost 0 bases, and 1 base had no gene match. Per germline, CDR1 ENHRY and CDR2 SYGVKD. The CDR3 is 15 amino acids. DNA for the CDR3: TGTGCCATCAGTGAGTCCGGGACAGGGTCCTACGAGCAGTACTTC. Translation: CAISESGTGSYEQYF.

In this sample, this clonotype turned up a few times. The CDR3 sequence is CAWMGGKGSGNTIYF. CDR3 DNA: TGTGCCTGGATGGGGGGGAAGGGCTCTGGAAACACCATATATTTT. This chain links TRBV30 with TRBJ1-3; TRBD1 might be the D (5 bases). The CDR3 is made up of 15 amino acids. CDR1 and CDR2 (germline): GTSNPN, SVGIG (reference sequence). Trimming left V 4 bases short and J 0 bases short, with 13 bases between.

This clonotype turned up a few times. This chain connects TRBV20-1 to TRBJ1-5; D is ambiguous. The V end lost 0 bases, the J end lost 3 bases, and 15 bases lay between the germline ends. This CDR3 is 16 amino acids long. The germline V gene encodes CDR1 DFQATT and CDR2 SNEGSKA (reference sequence). The CDR3 loop is CSARDNKVPPNQPQHF. The CDR3 DNA follows: TGCAGTGCTAGAGACAACAAGGTACCTCCCAATCAGCCCCAGCATTTT.

This sequence joins TRBV6-1 and TRBJ1-1; the match to TRBD1 covers 7 bases. Germline loops: CDR1 MNHNS, CDR2 SASEGT. There are 15 residues in the CDR3. Unmatched junction bases numbered 16, after V lost 7 bases and J lost 8 bases. The CDR3 sequence: CASTYDRAQVQEAFF. The CDR3 DNA follows: TGTGCCAGCACCTACGACAGGGCCCAAGTGCAAGAAGCTTTCTTT.

This clonotype was found a few times. J is TRBJ2-7 and V is TRBV12-3 or TRBV12-4, with 8 bases that match TRBD1. J lost 0 bases, V lost 5 bases, and 9 bases had no gene match. The CDR3 runs 16 residues. Here the CDR3 reads CASSTEGQVISYEQYF. CDR3 coding DNA: TGTGCCAGCAGTACCGAGGGACAGGTGATCTCCTACGAGCAGTACTTC.